What follows are 4 T cell receptor beta chains derived from one specimen sequenced in a study of tumor-infiltrating lymphocytes in localized non-small cell lung cancer (dated by TCRdb to the early 2020s). Library preparation was by the immunoSEQ multiplex PCR assay. The clones in this table, taken by TCRdb from immuneACCESS, are in-frame only. Not every clone is retained; where verified, under half of the shortfall comes from an unresolved V gene, and the cause of the rest is unknown. Across this sample there are about 8,000 clones, with just under 65% seen only once. The ten top clones hold roughly 13% of the sample. The specimen sequenced was uninvolved lung tissue not adjacent to the tumor. The receptors stem from a human donor with non-small cell lung cancer.

The chain joins TRBV5-1 to TRBJ2-7; 9 positions match TRBD1. Germline V gene lookup returns CDR1 SGHRS and CDR2 YFSETQ. V lost 4 bases and J lost 6; bases outside the gene matches: 5. CDR3 length equals 13 residues. As DNA, the CDR3 is TGCGCCAGCAGCCTGGGACAGGGTGGCGAGCAGTACTTC. Protein product: CASSLGQGGEQYF.

The chain recombines TRBV30 with TRBJ1-6; TRBD1 matches 10 bases. The ends lost 2 bases at V and 5 bases at J; junction bases unmatched: 9. The CDR3 is made up of 17 amino acids. CDR1 is GTSNPN, CDR2 SVGIG, per germline (reference sequence). CDR3 region: CAWSPPRQGANNSPLHF. CDR3 DNA sequence: TGTGCCTGGAGTCCCCCCCGACAGGGGGCGAATAATTCACCCCTCCACTTT.

The V and J genes are TRBV19 and TRBJ1-5, with D unresolved. In germline, CDR1 is LNHDA, CDR2 SQIVND (reference sequence). The CDR3 totals 15 residues. The V end lost 5 bases, the J end lost 0 bases, and 11 bases lay between the germline ends. The CDR3 here is CASSYTAVSNQPQHF. The CDR3 DNA reads as TGTGCCAGTAGTTACACAGCAGTTAGCAATCAGCCCCAGCATTTT.

The V and J genes are TRBV7-8 and TRBJ1-4; D possibly corresponds to TRBD1 (6 bases). V was pared by 5 bases and J by 8 bases, with 18 bases between. Germline V gene sequence: CDR1 SGHVS, CDR2 FQNEAQ. The CDR3 is made up of 15 amino acids. CDR3 in DNA: TGTGCCAGCAGCCGGGTACAGGGATTGGGGGAAAAACTGTTTTTT. Translating gives CASSRVQGLGEKLFF.